A single sample is the source of the 8 T cell receptor beta chains below, sequenced in a study of T cell repertoires in cytomegalovirus infection. Antigen specificity for these receptors is unknown. One entry per CDR3 protein results from TCRdb running MiXCR on the reads. The table has fewer than 30,000 distinct CDR3 sequences, around 19% seen once; the top ten hold more than 80%. The sample was CD8+ T cells from cultured PBMCs, taken from culture after CMV antigen stimulation. All receptors derive from a human donor in good health (CMV status not recorded). Some clones in this sample may be carry-over from other donors' samples.

This clonotype was seen a handful of times. The chain carries TRBV11-2 and TRBJ2-1; 12 nucleotides line up with TRBD2. The CDR3 totals 17 residues. V was clipped by 2 bases and J by 0 bases; unmatched bases: 2. Germline assignment: CDR1 SGHAT and CDR2 FQNNGV. CDR3 sequence: CASSLLAGGPSYNEQFF. The CDR3 DNA is TGTGCCAGCAGCTTACTAGCGGGAGGGCCCTCCTACAATGAGCAGTTCTTC. Looking up the rest from reference TRBV11-2 and TRBJ2-1 gives the full variable domain: EAGVAQSPRYKIIEKRQSVAFWCNPISGHATLYWYQQILGQGPKLLIQFQNNGVVDDSQLPKDRFSAERLKGVDSTLKIQPAKLEDSAVYLCASSLLAGGPSYNEQFFGPGTRLTVL.

This clonotype was detected ten times or more. The CDR3 region is CASSGTGVTYEQYF. CDR3 nucleotides: TGTGCCAGCTCGGGGACAGGGGTCACCTACGAGCAGTACTTC. The gene calls are TRBV6-6 and TRBJ2-7; TRBD1 agrees at 10 bases. V was clipped by 8 bases and J by 2 bases; unmatched bases: 6. This CDR3 is 14 amino acids long. CDR1 and CDR2 (germline): MNHNY, SVGAGI (reference sequence).

The table lists this clonotype with a few counts. The chain has TRBV7-2 and TRBJ2-5, with D perhaps matching TRBD2 (6 bases). V was trimmed by 3 bases and J by 4 bases, leaving 21 bases between them. This CDR3 is 17 amino acids long. From germline, CDR1 is SGHTA and CDR2 FQGNSA. DNA for the CDR3: TGTGCCAGCAGCTTGGGGGACTCCCTTCGGTGGGGAGAGACCCAGTACTTC. Its translation: CASSLGDSLRWGETQYF.

This clonotype was counted between two and nine times. The rearrangement uses TRBV4-3 and TRBJ1-2; D may be TRBD1 (5 bases). The V end was cut by 4 bases, the J end by 6 bases, with 15 bases between. This CDR3 region has 14 residues. Germline V gives CDR1 LGHNA, CDR2 YSLEER. CDR3 sequence reads: CASSPVGGMNGYTF. DNA for the CDR3: TGCGCCAGCAGCCCAGTGGGGGGTATGAATGGCTACACCTTC.

The chain has TRBV20-1 and TRBJ2-7; TRBD1 matches at 10 bases. The CDR3 is 13 amino acids. CDR1 and CDR2 (germline): DFQATT, SNEGSKA (reference sequence). Germline trimming cut 6 bases from V and 7 bases from J; bases unmatched to any gene: 9. CDR3 sequence (DNA): TGCAGTGCCAGTAGACAGGGGGCGGGGGAGCAGTACTTC. It specifies CSASRQGAGEQYF.

This clonotype was seen more than once but under ten times. This chain uses TRBV27 with TRBJ1-2; TRBD1 matches at 8 bases. Per germline, CDR1 MNHEY and CDR2 SMNVEV (reference sequence). The length of the CDR3 is 14 residues. The trim removed 5 bases at V and 5 bases at J, leaving 7 bases unmatched. CDR3 amino acids: CASSPGGAGYGYTF. The CDR3 bases are TGTGCCAGCAGTCCAGGGGGCGCGGGGTATGGCTACACCTTC.

This clonotype appeared a few times. The junction shows a germline mismatch at one end, possibly a read error. The V and J genes are TRBV4-1 and TRBJ1-1; maybe TRBD1 (5 bases). The CDR3 is 13 residues long. Per the germline V gene, CDR1 is MGHRA and CDR2 is YSYEKL. The CDR3 nucleotides read TGCGCCAGCAGCCAAGTCCCGGACACTGAAGCTTTTTTT. Amino acids: CASSQVPDTEAFF.

This clonotype qualifies as medium-sized. The chain's CDR3 is CASSLLSSGEYEQYF. DNA for the CDR3: TGTGCCAGCAGCTTATTGTCTAGCGGGGAATACGAGCAGTACTTC. This chain joins TRBV7-2 and TRBJ2-7; 9 nucleotides align to TRBD2. Germline trimming cut 2 bases from V and 4 bases from J; bases unmatched to any gene: 6. Germline lookup yields CDR1 SGHTA and CDR2 FQGNSA. There are 15 residues in the CDR3.